These 10 T cell receptor beta chains were sequenced from one sample in a study of blood T cell repertoires in COVID-19. Generated by immunoSEQ multiplex PCR, the TCRdb table keeps only in-frame clones and is missing some. The sample lists roughly 260,000 clones, approximately 81% occurring once. The specimen sequenced was peripheral blood. Receptor source: a woman aged 18-29 years with acute or convalescent COVID-19.

The count of this clone is one. This chain links TRBV27 with TRBJ1-1; 8 bases are shared with TRBD1. In germline, CDR1 is MNHEY, CDR2 SMNVEV (reference sequence). The CDR3 runs to 15 residues. Trimming cost V 5 bases and J 5 bases; bases outside gene matches: 10. CDR3 DNA sequence: TGTGCCAGCAGTCCGACGACAGGGGTTTGGACTGAAGCTTTCTTT. Translating gives CASSPTTGVWTEAFF.

The rearrangement links TRBV5-1 to TRBJ2-5; TRBD2 might be the D (5 bases). Trimming cost V 0 bases and J 2 bases, with 5 bases left between them. The V gene's germline CDR1 is SGHRS and CDR2 YFSETQ. CDR3 length equals 13 residues. The CDR3 nucleotides are TGCGCCAGCAGCTTGGGGGAGCAAGAGACCCAGTACTTC. This encodes CASSLGEQETQYF. Together with reference TRBV5-1 and TRBJ2-5, the CDR3 gives the full variable domain: KAGVTQTPRYLIKTRGQQVTLSCSPISGHRSVSWYQQTPGQGLQFLFEYFSETQRNKGNFPGRFSGRQFSNSRSEMNVSTLELGDSALYLCASSLGEQETQYFGPGTRLLVL.

The V gene is TRBV10-3, the J gene TRBJ1-3; TRBD1 agrees at 8 bases. This CDR3 comprises 13 residues. The ends lost 9 bases at V and 2 bases at J; junction bases unmatched: 3. Germline V gene sequence: CDR1 ENHRY, CDR2 SYGVKD. In nucleotides, the CDR3 is TGTGCCATTACGACAGGGGCTGGAAACACCATATATTTT. Protein: CAITTGAGNTIYF.

The gene calls are TRBV6-5 and TRBJ1-5; D ambiguous. Germline V gene lookup returns CDR1 MNHEY and CDR2 SVGAGI. This CDR3 is built from 13 residues. Trimming pared 0 bases from V and 7 bases from J, leaving 7 bases between. CDR3 DNA: TGTGCCAGCAGTTACTCGAGGGTGCAGCCCCAGCATTTT. Translating gives CASSYSRVQPQHF.

This chain connects TRBV28 to TRBJ1-1; D not certain. Trimming cost V 7 bases and J 5 bases, with 14 bases left between them. This CDR3 region has 13 residues. Germline V gene lookup returns CDR1 MDHEN and CDR2 SYDVKM. CDR3 loop: CASKTWEATEAFF. CDR3 bases: TGTGCCAGCAAAACTTGGGAGGCAACTGAAGCTTTCTTT. The complete variable domain, with remaining parts taken from reference TRBV28 and TRBJ1-1, reads DVKVTQSSRYLVKRTGEKVFLECVQDMDHENMFWYRQDPGLGLRLIYFSYDVKMKEKGDIPEGYSVSREKKERFSLILESASTNQTSMYLCASKTWEATEAFFGQGTRLTVV.

The chain employs TRBV7-9 and TRBJ1-1; D remains unclear. The length of the CDR3 is 12 residues. V lost 5 bases and J 6 bases, leaving 10 bases between the germline ends. The germline V gene has CDR1 SEHNR and CDR2 FQNEAQ (reference sequence). The CDR3 DNA reads TGTGCCAGCAGCCCCATGTGGCCTGAAGCTTTCTTT. Amino acids: CASSPMWPEAFF.

This chain connects TRBV27 to TRBJ2-7; TRBD2 agrees at 9 bases. The CDR3 runs 16 residues. The germline gives CDR1 MNHEY, CDR2 SMNVEV (reference sequence). With 2 bases clipped from V and 0 bases from J, the junction kept 5 bases outside the gene matches. The CDR3 protein is CASSLASGRPSYEQYF. CDR3 in DNA: TGTGCCAGCAGTTTAGCGAGCGGGAGGCCCTCCTACGAGCAGTACTTC.

The chain employs TRBV7-2 and TRBJ2-3, with 7 bases lining up with TRBD2. This CDR3 comprises 17 residues. V shed 5 bases and J 5 bases; nucleotides not matched to a gene: 16. Germline loops: CDR1 SGHTA, CDR2 FQGNSA. The CDR3, as DNA: TGTGCCAGCAGCAACCCTTTAAAAGGGAGGGTTCAAGATACGCAGTATTTT. This sequence encodes CASSNPLKGRVQDTQYF.

Here the CDR3 reads CASSISFNPPQFDTQYF. The CDR3 nucleotides read TGTGCCAGTAGTATCTCGTTCAACCCCCCACAGTTTGATACGCAGTATTTT. The chain carries TRBV19 and TRBJ2-3; no reliable D call. V was trimmed by 3 bases and J by 6 bases, leaving 22 bases between them. The CDR3 covers 17 residues. Germline V gives CDR1 LNHDA, CDR2 SQIVND (reference sequence). Full variable domain (outside the CDR3, taken from reference TRBV19 and TRBJ2-3): DGGITQSPKYLFRKEGQNVTLSCEQNLNHDAMYWYRQDPGQGLRLIYYSQIVNDFQKGDIAEGYSVSREKKESFPLTVTSAQKNPTAFYLCASSISFNPPQFDTQYFGPGTRLTVL.

This chain joins TRBV7-2 and TRBJ2-5; 8 bases are shared with TRBD2. The junction had 13 bases not matched to a gene; V was cut back by 3 bases and J by 4 bases. The germline V gene has CDR1 SGHTA and CDR2 FQGNSA. The CDR3 loop spans 17 amino acids. This CDR3 is CASSFNGRGLVRETQYF. As DNA, the CDR3 is TGTGCCAGCAGCTTTAACGGGAGGGGATTGGTTAGAGAGACCCAGTACTTC.